The 20 T cell receptor beta chains below come from one sample, sequenced in a study of OX40 agonist ivuxolimab in advanced cancers. The library relied on the immunoSEQ multiplex PCR assay. Drawn from immuneACCESS, this table holds only the in-frame rearrangements with V and J called that TCRdb kept. Clones are partly lost; checked studies trace under half to an unresolved V gene and leave the rest unexplained. A total of around 64,000 clones appear in this sample, about 85% of them only once. The ten largest account for about 1.3% of the sample. The source material was CD4+ or CD8+ T cells sorted from blood, sampled in a trial of the OX40 agonist ivuxolimab. These receptors came from an adult with an advanced solid tumor such as melanoma, head and neck, liver or kidney cancer.

This clone was seen more than once but under ten times. The chain joins TRBV11-2 to TRBJ1-1; a possible D gene is TRBD1 (5 bases). The ends were cut back, 0 bases at V and 2 bases at J, with 16 bases in the middle. This CDR3 is 17 amino acids long. Germline CDR1 is SGHAT and CDR2 is FQNNGV. The CDR3 here is CASSLDLGRARNTEAFF. For the CDR3, the DNA is TGTGCCAGCAGCTTAGACCTGGGCAGGGCAAGAAACACTGAAGCTTTCTTT.

This chain joins TRBV30 and TRBJ1-5; maybe TRBD1 (5 bases). This CDR3 contains 14 residues. Germline-derived CDR1 and CDR2 are GTSNPN and SVGIG (reference sequence). Trimming left V 3 bases short and J 4 bases short, with 13 bases between. The CDR3 nucleotides read TGTGCCTGGAGCGGCCTGGGGGAAAATCAGCCCCAGCATTTT. Encoded protein: CAWSGLGENQPQHF.

The rearrangement joins TRBV30 to TRBJ1-2; D might be TRBD1 (5 bases). Germline V gene lookup returns CDR1 GTSNPN and CDR2 SVGIG (reference sequence). There are 12 residues in the CDR3. V lost 0 bases, J lost 8 bases, and 10 bases lay in between. The CDR3 reads CAWSVRGRGYTF. The CDR3 region has the DNA TGTGCCTGGAGTGTGAGGGGACGAGGCTACACCTTC. Full variable domain (outside the CDR3, taken from reference TRBV30 and TRBJ1-2): SQTIHQWPATLVQPVGSPLSLECTVEGTSNPNLYWYRQAAGRGLQLLFYSVGIGQISSEVPQNLSASRPQDRQFILSSKKLLLSDSGFYLCAWSVRGRGYTFGSGTRLTVV.

The rearrangement joins TRBV7-9 to TRBJ1-2, with D perhaps TRBD1 (6 bases). Trimming removed 5 bases at V and 3 bases at J, with 13 bases between. Germline CDR1 and CDR2: SEHNR and FQNEAQ (reference sequence). The length of the CDR3 is 14 residues. The CDR3 loop reads CASSEDRLYYGYTF. As DNA, the CDR3 is TGTGCCAGCAGCGAAGACAGGTTATACTATGGCTACACCTTC.

The count of this clone is one. The CDR3 DNA follows: TGTGCCAGCAGAACCTCGAACACTGAAGCTTTCTTT. Its protein product is CASRTSNTEAFF. The chain recombines TRBV28 with TRBJ1-1, with D unresolved. The germline CDR1 and CDR2 sequences are MDHEN and SYDVKM. CDR3 length equals 12 residues. Trimming removed 6 bases from V and 1 base from J, with 6 bases in between.

This clone was counted between two and nine times. The chain combines TRBV15 with TRBJ1-5; D possibly corresponds to TRBD1 (5 bases). This CDR3 has 16 residues. The germline CDR1 and CDR2 sequences are LNHNV and YYDKDF (reference sequence). The germline V and J ends were trimmed by 0 bases and 6 bases, with 15 bases remaining between them. DNA of the CDR3: TGTGCCACCAGCAGAGATTCGGGGCAGGCGGTTCAGCCCCAGCATTTT. Protein sequence: CATSRDSGQAVQPQHF.

Turning to this clone: Mismatch with germline at one junction end may stem from a read error. Distinct nucleotide sequences in the sample also encode this CDR3. The rearrangement uses TRBV6-1 and TRBJ2-6, with 7 bases aligning to TRBD2. The CDR3 spans 15 residues. Looked up from germline, CDR1 is MNHNS and CDR2 is SASEGT. CDR3 coding DNA: TGTGCCAGCAGTGACGGGGGGAGTGGGGCCAACGTCTTGACTTTC. Amino acid sequence: CASSDGGSGANVLTF.

This chain joins TRBV6-6 and TRBJ2-3; 7 bases agree with TRBD1. The germline V gene has CDR1 MNHNY and CDR2 SVGAGI (reference sequence). Trimming removed 5 bases from V and 3 bases from J; junction bases left unmatched: 8. The CDR3 length is 15 residues. Written as DNA, the CDR3 is TGTGCCAGCAGTCATGGACAGGTACTTACAGATACGCAGTATTTT. Protein sequence: CASSHGQVLTDTQYF.

The V and J genes are TRBV6-6 and TRBJ1-1; TRBD1 might be the D (6 bases). CDR3 length: 15 amino acids. V was shortened by 4 bases and J by 4 bases, with 16 bases between the two germline ends. CDR1 is MNHNY, CDR2 SVGAGI, per germline (reference sequence). The CDR3 region is CASSSDRGAGTEAFF. Here the CDR3 DNA reads TGTGCCAGCAGTTCCGACCGGGGGGCTGGCACTGAAGCTTTCTTT.

The chain recombines TRBV9 with TRBJ1-2; the D gene is possibly TRBD1 (5 bases). Trimming took off 3 bases at V and 7 bases at J, with 16 bases between the two ends. Germline V gives CDR1 SGDLS, CDR2 YYNGEE. The CDR3 loop spans 14 amino acids. CDR3 coding DNA: TGTGCCAGCAGCGCCGCTTGGGCGGGGGTTGGCTACACCTTC. This encodes CASSAAWAGVGYTF.

With respect to this clone: The same CDR3 also results from other DNA sequences found in this sample. This chain links TRBV7-8 with TRBJ2-3; perhaps TRBD1 as D (6 bases). Germline V gene sequence: CDR1 SGHVS, CDR2 FQNEAQ. This CDR3 region has 16 residues. Deletions cut 3 bases from V and 3 bases from J, with 16 bases between. The CDR3 loop reads CASSFSPGQRTDTQYF. DNA for the CDR3: TGTGCCAGCAGCTTTTCTCCAGGACAGAGAACAGATACGCAGTATTTT.

The chain employs TRBV11-2 and TRBJ1-2; D call uncertain. CDR3 length: 13 residues. The ends were cut back, 3 bases at V and 3 bases at J, with 8 bases in the middle. Germline CDR1 reads SGHAT; CDR2 reads FQNNGV. CDR3 sequence: CASSFSSDYGYTF. CDR3 DNA sequence: TGTGCCAGCAGCTTTAGTTCGGACTATGGCTACACCTTC.

This chain links TRBV30 with TRBJ1-2; a weak D match, TRBD1 (5 bases). The CDR3 covers 11 residues. V was pared by 4 bases and J by 7 bases, with 10 bases between. Germline CDR1 reads GTSNPN; CDR2 reads SVGIG (reference sequence). In DNA form, the CDR3 reads TGTGCCTGGAATCGTGGGGGTGGCTACACCTTC. Its translation is CAWNRGGGYTF.

This clone was observed a few times. This chain links TRBV4-1 with TRBJ1-4, with 7 bases matching TRBD1. This CDR3 has 17 residues. CDR1 is MGHRA and CDR2 is YSYEKL in the germline V gene. The junction had 5 bases not matched to a gene; V was cut back by 1 base and J by 0 bases. CDR3 sequence: CASSQGGTVTTNEKLFF. In nucleotides, the CDR3 is TGCGCCAGCAGCCAAGGGGGGACAGTAACAACTAATGAAAAACTGTTTTTT.

The V and J genes are TRBV18 and TRBJ2-1, with D hard to call. V was cut by 3 bases and J by 2 bases, with 5 bases left in between. This CDR3 region has 13 residues. CDR1 KGHSH and CDR2 LQKENI come from the germline V gene. CDR3 sequence: CASSPQTYNEQFF. In nucleotides, the CDR3 is TGTGCCAGCTCACCTCAAACCTACAATGAGCAGTTCTTC.

In this sample, this clone turned up a few times. V and J are TRBV6-1 and TRBJ2-5; no clear D gene. Per germline, CDR1 MNHNS and CDR2 SASEGT. Trimming took 7 bases from V and 5 from J, leaving 17 bases between them. CDR3 length: 14 residues. The CDR3 reads CASTRAPEAETQYF. DNA for the CDR3: TGTGCCAGCACCCGAGCCCCAGAGGCGGAGACCCAGTACTTC.

The chain is built from TRBV10-1 and TRBJ1-5, with a possible D match to TRBD1 (6 bases). V lost 6 bases to trimming and J lost 5 bases, with 20 bases between them. The germline gives CDR1 WNHNN, CDR2 SYGVQD (reference sequence). The CDR3 covers 16 residues. The DNA of the CDR3 is TGCGCCAGCAGCGTGAAGAGACAGGTTCTACATCAGCCCCAGCATTTT. Amino acids: CASSVKRQVLHQPQHF.

The V and J genes are TRBV6-5 and TRBJ1-2, with D maybe TRBD1 (6 bases). V was clipped by 5 bases and J by 6 bases, with 16 bases between them. Germline V gene lookup returns CDR1 MNHEY and CDR2 SVGAGI. This CDR3 region has 14 residues. CDR3 sequence: CASSDTIQGNGYTF. In nucleotides, the CDR3 is TGTGCCAGCAGTGACACAATTCAGGGGAATGGCTACACCTTC.

J is TRBJ2-1 and V is TRBV5-4; D remains unclear. This CDR3 spans 14 amino acids. Germline values: CDR1 SGHNT, CDR2 YYREEE (reference sequence). Trimming took off 4 bases at V and 5 bases at J, with 13 bases between the two ends. The CDR3 here is CASSPEGRDNEQFF. DNA of the CDR3: TGTGCCAGCAGCCCCGAAGGTAGGGACAATGAGCAGTTCTTC.

V is TRBV6-5 and J is TRBJ1-2; D call uncertain. Between the trimmed V and J ends, which lost 5 bases and 5 bases, there was a span of 12 bases. This CDR3 has 13 residues. Germline CDR1 reads MNHEY; CDR2 reads SVGAGI. CDR3 region: CASSPGLQYGYTF. CDR3 nucleotides: TGTGCCAGCAGTCCCGGGCTGCAGTATGGCTACACCTTC.